This TCR beta chain originates from a study of T cell repertoires in cytomegalovirus infection. General study points: The study found HLA-C-restricted CMV-specific TCR beta clonotypes dominating the ex vivo response.

In its sample, this clonotype was seen a few times. Its specificity is unknown. CDR1 and CDR2 (germline): LNHNV, YYDKDF (reference sequence). The CDR3 has 13 residues. Trimming removed 0 bases at V and 9 bases at J, with 10 bases between. TCRdb ran MiXCR on the reads and lists one entry per CDR3 protein. The sample lists around 500,000 distinct CDR3 sequences; about two fifths were seen once. The sequencing here drew on cultured PBMCs, taken from culture after CMV antigen stimulation. The chain combines TRBV15 with TRBJ2-3; D remains ambiguous. The source of this sequence is a human donor in good health (CMV status not recorded). Some clones in this sample may be carry-over from other donors' samples. As DNA, the CDR3 is TGTGCCACCAGCAGAGACGGAGCCGCCACGCAGTATTTT. It is translated as CATSRDGAATQYF.